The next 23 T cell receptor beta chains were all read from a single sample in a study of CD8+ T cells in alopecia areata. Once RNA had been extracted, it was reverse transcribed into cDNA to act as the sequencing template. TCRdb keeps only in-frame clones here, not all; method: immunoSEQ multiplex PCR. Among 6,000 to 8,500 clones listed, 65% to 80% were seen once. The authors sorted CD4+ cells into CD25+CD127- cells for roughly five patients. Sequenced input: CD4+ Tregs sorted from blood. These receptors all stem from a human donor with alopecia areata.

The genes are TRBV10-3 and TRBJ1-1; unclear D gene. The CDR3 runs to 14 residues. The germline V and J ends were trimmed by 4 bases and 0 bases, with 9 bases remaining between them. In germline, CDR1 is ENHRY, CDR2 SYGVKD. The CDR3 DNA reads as TGTGCCATCAGTGTTTGGGGTTTGAACACTGAAGCTTTCTTT. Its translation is CAISVWGLNTEAFF.

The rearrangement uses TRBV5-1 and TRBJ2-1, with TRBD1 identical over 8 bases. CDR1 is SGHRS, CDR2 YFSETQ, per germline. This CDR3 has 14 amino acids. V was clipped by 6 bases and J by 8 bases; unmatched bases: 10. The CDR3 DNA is TGCGCCAGCAACGACAGGGGCACCCTCCATGAGCAGTTCTTC. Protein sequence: CASNDRGTLHEQFF.

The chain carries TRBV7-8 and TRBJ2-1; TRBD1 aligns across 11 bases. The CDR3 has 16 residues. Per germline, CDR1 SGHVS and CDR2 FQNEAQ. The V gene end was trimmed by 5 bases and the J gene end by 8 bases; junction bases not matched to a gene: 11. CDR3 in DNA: TGTGCCAGCAGCCTAGAGCCGGGACAGGGGGTATATGAGCAGTTCTTC. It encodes CASSLEPGQGVYEQFF. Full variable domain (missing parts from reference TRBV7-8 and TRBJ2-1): GAGVSQSPRYKVAKRGQDVALRCDPISGHVSLFWYQQALGQGPEFLTYFQNEAQLDKSGLPSDRFFAERPEGSVSTLKIQRTQQEDSAVYLCASSLEPGQGVYEQFFGPGTRLTVL.

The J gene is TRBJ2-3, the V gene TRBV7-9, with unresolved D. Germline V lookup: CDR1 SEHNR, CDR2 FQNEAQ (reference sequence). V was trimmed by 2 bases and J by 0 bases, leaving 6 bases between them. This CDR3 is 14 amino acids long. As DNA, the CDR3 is TGTGCCAGCAGCTTATTGGGGAGCACAGATACGCAGTATTTT. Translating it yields CASSLLGSTDTQYF.

The CDR3 bases are TGTGCCATCAGTGAGTCTTTCGGACAGGGAAAGATCCAGCCCCAGCATTTT. Translating it yields CAISESFGQGKIQPQHF. This chain joins TRBV10-3 and TRBJ1-5; 8 bases agree with TRBD1. Germline values: CDR1 ENHRY, CDR2 SYGVKD. The CDR3 contains 17 residues. Trimming cost V 0 bases and J 7 bases; bases outside gene matches: 11.

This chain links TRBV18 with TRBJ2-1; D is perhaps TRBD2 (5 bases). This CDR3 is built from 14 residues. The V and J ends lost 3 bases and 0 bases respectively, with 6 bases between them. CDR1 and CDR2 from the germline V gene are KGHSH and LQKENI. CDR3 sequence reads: CASSPGSSYNEQFF. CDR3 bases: TGTGCCAGCTCACCGGGGAGCTCCTACAATGAGCAGTTCTTC.

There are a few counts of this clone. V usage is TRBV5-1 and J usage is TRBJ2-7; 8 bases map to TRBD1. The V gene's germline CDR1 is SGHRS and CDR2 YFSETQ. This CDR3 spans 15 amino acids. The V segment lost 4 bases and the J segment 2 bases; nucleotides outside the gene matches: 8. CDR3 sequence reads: CASSARQGTTYEQYF. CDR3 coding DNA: TGCGCCAGCAGCGCGAGACAGGGGACGACCTACGAGCAGTACTTC. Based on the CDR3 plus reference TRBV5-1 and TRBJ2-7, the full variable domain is KAGVTQTPRYLIKTRGQQVTLSCSPISGHRSVSWYQQTPGQGLQFLFEYFSETQRNKGNFPGRFSGRQFSNSRSEMNVSTLELGDSALYLCASSARQGTTYEQYFGPGTRLTVT.

CDR3 sequence reads: CASRASGRAGEQYF. The CDR3 nucleotides read TGTGCCAGCAGAGCTAGCGGGAGGGCGGGTGAGCAGTACTTC. This sequence joins TRBV5-4 and TRBJ2-5; 12 positions agree with TRBD2. The germline CDR1 and CDR2 sequences are SGHNT and YYREEE (reference sequence). CDR3 size: 14 residues. V lost 5 bases, J lost 11 bases, and 10 bases stayed unmatched.

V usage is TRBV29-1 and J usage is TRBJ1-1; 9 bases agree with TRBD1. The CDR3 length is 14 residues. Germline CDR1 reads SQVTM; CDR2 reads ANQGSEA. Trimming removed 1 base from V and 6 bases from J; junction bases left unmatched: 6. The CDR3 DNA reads TGCAGCGTTGAAGCGAGGGACAGGGTCCCTGAAGCTTTCTTT. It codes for CSVEARDRVPEAFF.

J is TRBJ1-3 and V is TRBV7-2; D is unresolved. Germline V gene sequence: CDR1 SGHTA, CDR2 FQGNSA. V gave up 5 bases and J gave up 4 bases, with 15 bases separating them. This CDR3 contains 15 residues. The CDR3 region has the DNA TGTGCCAGCAGCGTCCAGGTCGGCCCCGGAAACACCATATATTTT. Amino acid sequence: CASSVQVGPGNTIYF.

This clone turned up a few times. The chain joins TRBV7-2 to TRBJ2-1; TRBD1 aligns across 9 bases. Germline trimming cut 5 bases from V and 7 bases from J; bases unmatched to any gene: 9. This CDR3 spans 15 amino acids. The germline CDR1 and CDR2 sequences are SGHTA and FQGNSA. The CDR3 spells CASSPGQGRYNEQFF. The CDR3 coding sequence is TGTGCCAGCAGCCCGGGACAGGGAAGGTATAATGAGCAGTTCTTC.

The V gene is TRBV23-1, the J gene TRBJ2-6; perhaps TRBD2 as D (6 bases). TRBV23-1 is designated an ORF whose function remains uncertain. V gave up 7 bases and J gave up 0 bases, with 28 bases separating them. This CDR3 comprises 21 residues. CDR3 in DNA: TGCGCCAGCACCGCAAAGGACCTAAGGGACTCAAGACCCTCTGGGGCCAACGTCCTGACTTTC. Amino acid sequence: CASTAKDLRDSRPSGANVLTF.

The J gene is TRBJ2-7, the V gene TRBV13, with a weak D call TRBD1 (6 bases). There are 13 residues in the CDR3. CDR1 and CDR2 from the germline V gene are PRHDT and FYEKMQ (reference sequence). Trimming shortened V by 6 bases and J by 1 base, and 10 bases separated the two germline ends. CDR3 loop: CASSFRGSYEQYF. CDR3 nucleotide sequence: TGTGCCAGCAGTTTCAGGGGATCCTACGAGCAGTACTTC.

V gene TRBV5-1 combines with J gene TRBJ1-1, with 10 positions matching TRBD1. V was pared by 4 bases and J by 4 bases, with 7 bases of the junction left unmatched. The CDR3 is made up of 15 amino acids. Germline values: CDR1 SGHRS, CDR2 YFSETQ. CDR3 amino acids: CASSLSTGGITEAFF. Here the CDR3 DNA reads TGCGCCAGCAGCCTTTCGACAGGGGGCATCACTGAAGCTTTCTTT.

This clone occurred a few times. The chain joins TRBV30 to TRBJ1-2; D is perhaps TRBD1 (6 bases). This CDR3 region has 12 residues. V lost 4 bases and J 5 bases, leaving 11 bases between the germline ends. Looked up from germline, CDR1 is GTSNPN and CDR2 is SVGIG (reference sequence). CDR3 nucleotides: TGTGCCTGGACGACAGGTACATATGGCTACACCTTC. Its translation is CAWTTGTYGYTF.

The DNA of the CDR3 is TGTGCCAGCAGTTCTTCCGGGACAGGGGGCCTCGAGCAGTACTTC. Its protein is CASSSSGTGGLEQYF. The rearrangement joins TRBV6-5 to TRBJ2-7; 12 bases line up with TRBD1. In germline, CDR1 is MNHEY, CDR2 SVGAGI. This CDR3 has 15 residues. J lost 6 bases, V lost 4 bases, and 7 bases had no gene match.

The CDR3 spells CASSGSNRVVNTEAFF. CDR3 nucleotide sequence: TGCGCCAGCAGCGGGAGTAACCGGGTCGTGAACACTGAAGCTTTCTTT. This chain uses TRBV5-1 with TRBJ1-1; D call uncertain. V dropped 4 bases and J dropped 0 bases, with 16 bases sitting between them. Looked up from germline, CDR1 is SGHRS and CDR2 is YFSETQ. This CDR3 has 16 residues. Using reference TRBV5-1 and TRBJ1-1 for the parts outside the CDR3, the full variable domain is KAGVTQTPRYLIKTRGQQVTLSCSPISGHRSVSWYQQTPGQGLQFLFEYFSETQRNKGNFPGRFSGRQFSNSRSEMNVSTLELGDSALYLCASSGSNRVVNTEAFFGQGTRLTVV.

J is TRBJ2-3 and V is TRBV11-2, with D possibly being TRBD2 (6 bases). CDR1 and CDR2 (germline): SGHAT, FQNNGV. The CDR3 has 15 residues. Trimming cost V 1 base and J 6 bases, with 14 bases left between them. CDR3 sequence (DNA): TGTGCCAGCAGCTTAGTAACGGGGGTAGCGGATACGCAGTATTTT. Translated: CASSLVTGVADTQYF.

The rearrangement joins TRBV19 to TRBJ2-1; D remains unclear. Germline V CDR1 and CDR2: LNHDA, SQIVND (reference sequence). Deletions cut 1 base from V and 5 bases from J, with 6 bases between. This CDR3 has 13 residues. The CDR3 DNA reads TGTGCCAGTAGTATAGTACTGAACAATGAGCAGTTCTTC. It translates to CASSIVLNNEQFF.

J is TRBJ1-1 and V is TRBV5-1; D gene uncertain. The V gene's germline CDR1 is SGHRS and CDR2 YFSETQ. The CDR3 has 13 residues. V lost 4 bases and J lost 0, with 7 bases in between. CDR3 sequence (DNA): TGCGCCAGCAGCCCTCCTCTGAACACTGAAGCTTTCTTT. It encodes CASSPPLNTEAFF.

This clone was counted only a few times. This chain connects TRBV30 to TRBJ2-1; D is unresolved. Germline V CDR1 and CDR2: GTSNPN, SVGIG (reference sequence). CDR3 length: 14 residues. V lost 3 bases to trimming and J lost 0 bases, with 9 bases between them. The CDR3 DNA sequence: TGTGCCTGGAGGACCCAGAGCTCCTACAATGAGCAGTTCTTC. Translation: CAWRTQSSYNEQFF.

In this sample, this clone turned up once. This CDR3 reads CATGMRDSNQPQHF. DNA for the CDR3: TGTGCCACCGGTATGAGGGATAGCAATCAGCCCCAGCATTTT. The rearrangement joins TRBV15 to TRBJ1-5; D gene uncertain. CDR3 length: 14 residues. V lost 8 bases and J lost 0, with 11 bases in between. The germline V gene has CDR1 LNHNV and CDR2 YYDKDF (reference sequence).

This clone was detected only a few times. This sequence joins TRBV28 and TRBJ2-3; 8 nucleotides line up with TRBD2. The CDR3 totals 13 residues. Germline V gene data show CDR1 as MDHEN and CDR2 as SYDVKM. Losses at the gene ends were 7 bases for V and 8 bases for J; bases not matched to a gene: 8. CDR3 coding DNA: TGTGCCAGCATCGGGGGGGTCAGCGGTACGCAGTATTTT. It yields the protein CASIGGVSGTQYF. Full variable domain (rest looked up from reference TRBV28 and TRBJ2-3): DVKVTQSSRYLVKRTGEKVFLECVQDMDHENMFWYRQDPGLGLRLIYFSYDVKMKEKGDIPEGYSVSREKKERFSLILESASTNQTSMYLCASIGGVSGTQYFGPGTRLTVL.